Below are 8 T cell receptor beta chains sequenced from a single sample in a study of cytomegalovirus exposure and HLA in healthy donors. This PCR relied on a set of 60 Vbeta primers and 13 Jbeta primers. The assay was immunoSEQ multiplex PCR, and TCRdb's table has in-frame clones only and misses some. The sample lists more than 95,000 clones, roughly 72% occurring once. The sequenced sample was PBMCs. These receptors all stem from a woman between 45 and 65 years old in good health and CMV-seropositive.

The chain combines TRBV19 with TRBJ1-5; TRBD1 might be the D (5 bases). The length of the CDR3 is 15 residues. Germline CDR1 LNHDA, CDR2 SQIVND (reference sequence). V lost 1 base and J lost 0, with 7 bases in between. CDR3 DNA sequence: TGTGCCAGTAGTATAGGACAGATTAGCAATCAGCCCCAGCATTTT. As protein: CASSIGQISNQPQHF.

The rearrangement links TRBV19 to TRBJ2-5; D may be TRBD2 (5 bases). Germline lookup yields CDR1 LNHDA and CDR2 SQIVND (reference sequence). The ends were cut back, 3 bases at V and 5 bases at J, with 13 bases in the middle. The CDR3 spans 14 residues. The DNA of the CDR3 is TGTGCCAGTAGTATGGTTCCTAGCTGGGAGACCCAGTACTTC. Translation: CASSMVPSWETQYF.

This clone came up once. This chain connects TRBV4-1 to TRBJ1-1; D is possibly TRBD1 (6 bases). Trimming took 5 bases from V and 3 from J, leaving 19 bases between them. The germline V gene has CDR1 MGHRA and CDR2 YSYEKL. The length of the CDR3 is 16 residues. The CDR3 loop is CASSARQEISDTEAFF. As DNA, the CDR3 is TGCGCCAGCAGCGCCCGACAGGAAATTTCCGACACTGAAGCTTTCTTT.

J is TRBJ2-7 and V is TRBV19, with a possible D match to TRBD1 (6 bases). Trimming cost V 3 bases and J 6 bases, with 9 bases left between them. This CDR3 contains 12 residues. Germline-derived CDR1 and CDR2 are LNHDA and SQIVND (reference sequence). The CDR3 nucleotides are TGTGCCAGTAGTATTTTAGGGGGCGAGCAGTACTTC. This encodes CASSILGGEQYF.

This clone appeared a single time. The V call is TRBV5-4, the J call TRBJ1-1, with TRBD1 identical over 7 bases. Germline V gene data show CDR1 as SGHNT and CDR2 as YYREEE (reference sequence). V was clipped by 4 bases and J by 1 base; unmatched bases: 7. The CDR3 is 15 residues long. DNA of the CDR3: TGTGCCAGCAGCCGATTCGGGACAGCGAACACTGAAGCTTTCTTT. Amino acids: CASSRFGTANTEAFF.

This CDR3 is CASSPRGGTRQETQYF. The DNA of the CDR3 is TGTGCCAGCTCACCACGTGGGGGGACTCGCCAAGAGACCCAGTACTTC. The chain is built from TRBV18 and TRBJ2-5, with a tentative D call TRBD2 (6 bases). The CDR3 consists of 16 residues. CDR1 and CDR2 from the germline V gene are KGHSH and LQKENI. Trimming shortened V by 1 base and J by 1 base, and 13 bases separated the two germline ends.

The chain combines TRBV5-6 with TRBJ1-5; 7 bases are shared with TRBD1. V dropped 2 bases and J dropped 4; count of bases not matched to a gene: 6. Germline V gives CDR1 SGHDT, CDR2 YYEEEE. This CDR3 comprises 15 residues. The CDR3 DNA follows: TGTGCCAGCAGCTTTAAGGACAGGCCTAATCAGCCCCAGCATTTT. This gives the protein CASSFKDRPNQPQHF.

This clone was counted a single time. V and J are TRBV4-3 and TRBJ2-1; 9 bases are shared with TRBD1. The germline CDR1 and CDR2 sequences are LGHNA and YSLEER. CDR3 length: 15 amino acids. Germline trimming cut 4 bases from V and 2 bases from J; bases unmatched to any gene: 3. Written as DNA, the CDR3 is TGCGCCAGCAGCCTAGGGACAGGGACCTACAATGAGCAGTTCTTC. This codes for CASSLGTGTYNEQFF.